Shown below are 9 T cell receptor beta chains from a single sample sequenced in a study of cytomegalovirus exposure and HLA in healthy donors. Primers: 60 Vbeta forward and 13 Jbeta reverse. Some clones are missing from TCRdb's copy, which holds only in-frame ones; the method was immunoSEQ multiplex PCR. The sample has 150,000 to 200,000 clones, roughly an eighth seen once; the top ten hold approximately 8.3%. Sequenced sample: PBMCs. The receptor source for this set is a man in his forties or fifties in good health and CMV-seropositive.

The sample holds a few counts of this clone. CDR3 sequence: CASRINGHQDGSPLHF. The CDR3 coding sequence is TGTGCCAGCAGGATTAATGGACATCAAGACGGGTCACCCCTCCACTTT. J is TRBJ1-6 and V is TRBV7-9, with D tentatively TRBD1 (5 bases). Trimming left V 6 bases short and J 10 bases short, with 22 bases between. CDR1 and CDR2 from the germline V gene are SEHNR and FQNEAQ (reference sequence). The CDR3 length is 16 residues.

The chain recombines TRBV5-6 with TRBJ2-7; 7 nucleotides align to TRBD2. V shed 2 bases, J shed 1 base, and the junction held 3 bases outside the gene matches. The germline V gene encodes CDR1 SGHDT and CDR2 YYEEEE. This CDR3 contains 14 residues. CDR3 nucleotide sequence: TGTGCCAGCAGCTTCGGGGGGTCATCCTACGAGCAGTACTTC. It specifies CASSFGGSSYEQYF. The whole variable domain, remainder taken from reference TRBV5-6 and TRBJ2-7, is DAGVTQSPTHLIKTRGQQVTLRCSPKSGHDTVSWYQQALGQGPQFIFQYYEEEERQRGNFPDRFSGHQFPNYSSELNVNALLLGDSALYLCASSFGGSSYEQYFGPGTRLTVT.

V and J are TRBV6-6 and TRBJ1-5; possibly TRBD1 for D (6 bases). V was cut by 2 bases and J by 3 bases, with 8 bases left in between. Germline loops: CDR1 MNHNY, CDR2 SVGAGI (reference sequence). The CDR3 covers 14 residues. In DNA, the CDR3 is TGTGCCAGCAGTTACAGACAGGCCAATCAGCCCCAGCATTTT. It specifies CASSYRQANQPQHF.

The rearrangement links TRBV7-3 to TRBJ1-1; D is undetermined. CDR1 SGHTA and CDR2 FQGTGA come from the germline V gene. The V gene lost 1 base and the J gene lost 0 bases, with 9 bases spanning the gap. CDR3 length: 15 residues. CDR3 bases: TGTGCCAGCAGCTTAAGCCCGGGGTTGAACACTGAAGCTTTCTTT. Translation: CASSLSPGLNTEAFF.

The chain is built from TRBV11-2 and TRBJ1-5; D is perhaps TRBD1 (5 bases). CDR1 is SGHAT and CDR2 is FQNNGV in the germline V gene. Trimming removed 1 base from V and 6 bases from J, with 16 bases in between. This CDR3 has 16 amino acids. The CDR3 coding sequence is TGTGCCAGCAGCTTAGGGTCAGGGTCGATTGGTCAGCCCCAGCATTTT. Its translation is CASSLGSGSIGQPQHF.

This chain uses TRBV7-9 with TRBJ1-2; D is unclear. Germline CDR1 SEHNR, CDR2 FQNEAQ (reference sequence). CDR3 length equals 11 residues. The V and J ends lost 2 bases and 8 bases respectively, with 6 bases between them. The CDR3 DNA sequence: TGTGCCAGCAGCTTATTTCGGGGCTACACCTTC. It translates to CASSLFRGYTF.

V usage is TRBV6-4 and J usage is TRBJ2-5; 7 bases map to TRBD2. Germline V lookup: CDR1 MRHNA, CDR2 SNTAGT. This CDR3 spans 13 amino acids. The V segment lost 6 bases and the J segment 4 bases; nucleotides outside the gene matches: 5. The CDR3 DNA follows: TGTGCCAGCAGGCAGCGGGGACTAGAGACCCAGTACTTC. Protein: CASRQRGLETQYF.

This clone was seen a few times. CDR3 residues: CASSALAGQGNSPLHF. CDR3 DNA sequence: TGTGCCAGTAGTGCTTTGGCTGGACAGGGGAATTCACCCCTCCACTTT. The gene calls are TRBV19 and TRBJ1-6; TRBD1 matches 9 bases. The CDR3 has 16 residues. Germline V gene lookup returns CDR1 LNHDA and CDR2 SQIVND (reference sequence). V shed 5 bases, J shed 7 bases, and the junction held 9 bases outside the gene matches. The full variable domain, with the rest looked up from reference TRBV19 and TRBJ1-6, is DGGITQSPKYLFRKEGQNVTLSCEQNLNHDAMYWYRQDPGQGLRLIYYSQIVNDFQKGDIAEGYSVSREKKESFPLTVTSAQKNPTAFYLCASSALAGQGNSPLHFGNGTRLTVT.

The chain joins TRBV4-3 to TRBJ1-1; D is unresolved. Germline V CDR1 and CDR2: LGHNA, YSLEER. V gave up 0 bases and J gave up 4 bases, with 6 bases separating them. The CDR3 is 13 amino acids. CDR3 region: CASSQDSRTEAFF. The CDR3 coding sequence is TGCGCCAGCAGCCAAGACAGTCGCACTGAAGCTTTCTTT.